This entry features one TCR beta chain sequence. Its antigen is as yet unknown. The sample originates from a study of cytomegalovirus exposure and HLA in healthy donors. Notes on the study in general: Common viral pathogens seemed to be connected with several of the most significant clusters, according to a later analysis. Analyses of presence and absence presupposed an approximately uniform sequencing depth across donors.

It was with 60 Vbeta and 13 Jbeta primers that the PCR ran. TCRdb's copy holds only in-frame clones and misses some; the assay was immunoSEQ multiplex PCR. Seen here are some 160,000 clones, approximately 84% observed once, and the top ten hold 6.3%. With 7 bases removed from V and 5 bases from J, the gap between germline ends came to 18 bases. CDR3 size: 15 residues. Per the germline V gene, CDR1 is LNHDA and CDR2 is SQIVND (reference sequence). What was sequenced was PBMCs. The gene calls are TRBV19 and TRBJ1-5, with D tentatively TRBD1 (6 bases). The origin of this receptor is a male donor in good health and CMV-seropositive. CDR3 loop: CASIPLGGADQPQHF. The CDR3 coding sequence is TGTGCCAGTATCCCCCTAGGGGGAGCCGATCAGCCCCAGCATTTT.